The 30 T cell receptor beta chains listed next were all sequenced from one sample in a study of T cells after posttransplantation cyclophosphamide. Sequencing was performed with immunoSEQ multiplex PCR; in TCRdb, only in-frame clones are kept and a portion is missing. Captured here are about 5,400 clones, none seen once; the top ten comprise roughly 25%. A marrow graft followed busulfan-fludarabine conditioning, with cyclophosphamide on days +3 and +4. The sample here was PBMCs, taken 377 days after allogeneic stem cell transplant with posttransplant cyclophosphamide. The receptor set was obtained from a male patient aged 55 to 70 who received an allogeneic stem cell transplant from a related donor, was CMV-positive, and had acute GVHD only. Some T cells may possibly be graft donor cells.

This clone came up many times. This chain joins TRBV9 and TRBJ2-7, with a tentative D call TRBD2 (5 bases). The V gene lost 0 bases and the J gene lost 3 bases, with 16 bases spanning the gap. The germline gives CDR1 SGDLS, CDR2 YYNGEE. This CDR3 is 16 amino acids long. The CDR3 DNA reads TGTGCCAGCAGCGTAGCACCGGACTCAGACATCTACGAGCAGTACTTC. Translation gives CASSVAPDSDIYEQYF.

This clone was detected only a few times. CDR3 protein: CSGGTGGLIAGNTIYF. CDR3 sequence (DNA): TGCAGCGGGGGGACAGGGGGGTTGATCGCTGGAAACACCATATATTTT. This chain links TRBV29-1 with TRBJ1-3; 11 bases are shared with TRBD1. Per germline, CDR1 SQVTM and CDR2 ANQGSEA. The CDR3 sequence is 16 residues long. Germline trimming cut 7 bases from V and 2 bases from J; bases unmatched to any gene: 10.

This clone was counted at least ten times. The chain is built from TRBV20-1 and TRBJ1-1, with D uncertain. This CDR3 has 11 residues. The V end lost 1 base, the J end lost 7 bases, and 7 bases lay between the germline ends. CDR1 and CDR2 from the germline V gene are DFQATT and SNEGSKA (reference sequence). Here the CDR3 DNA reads TGCAGTGCTAGAGGGCCAGATGAAGCTTTCTTT. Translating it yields CSARGPDEAFF.

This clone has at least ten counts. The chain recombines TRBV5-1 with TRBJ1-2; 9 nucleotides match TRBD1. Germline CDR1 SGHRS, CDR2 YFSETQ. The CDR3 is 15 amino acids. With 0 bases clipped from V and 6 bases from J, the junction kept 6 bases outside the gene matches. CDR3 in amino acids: CASSLDTGGRNGYTF. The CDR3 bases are TGCGCCAGCAGCTTGGATACAGGGGGCAGGAATGGCTACACCTTC.

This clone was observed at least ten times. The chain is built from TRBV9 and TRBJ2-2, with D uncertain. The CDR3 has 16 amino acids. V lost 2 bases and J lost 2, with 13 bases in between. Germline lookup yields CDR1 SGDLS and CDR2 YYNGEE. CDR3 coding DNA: TGTGCCAGCAGCGTTGGGTCTAGGTCTAACACCGGGGAGCTGTTTTTT. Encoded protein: CASSVGSRSNTGELFF.

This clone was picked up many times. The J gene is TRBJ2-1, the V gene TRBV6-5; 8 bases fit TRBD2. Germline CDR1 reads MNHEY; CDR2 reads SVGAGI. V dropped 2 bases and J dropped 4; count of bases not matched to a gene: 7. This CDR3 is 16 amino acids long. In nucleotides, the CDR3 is TGTGCCAGCAGTTACCGTACTAGCGGTTATTACAATGAGCAGTTCTTC. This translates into CASSYRTSGYYNEQFF.

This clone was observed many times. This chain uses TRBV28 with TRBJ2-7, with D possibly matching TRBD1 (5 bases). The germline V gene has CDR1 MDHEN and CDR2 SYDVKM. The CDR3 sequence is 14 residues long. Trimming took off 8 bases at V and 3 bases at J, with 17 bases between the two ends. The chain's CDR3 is CASRQGNPVYEQYF. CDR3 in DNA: TGTGCCAGCCGTCAGGGTAATCCCGTCTACGAGCAGTACTTC.

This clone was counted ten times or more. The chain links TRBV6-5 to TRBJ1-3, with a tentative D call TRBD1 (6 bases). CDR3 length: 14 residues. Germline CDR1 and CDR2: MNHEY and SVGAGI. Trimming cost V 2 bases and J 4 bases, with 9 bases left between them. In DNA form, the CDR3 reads TGTGCCAGCAGTTACGCAGGGGCAGGAAACACCATATATTTT. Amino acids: CASSYAGAGNTIYF.

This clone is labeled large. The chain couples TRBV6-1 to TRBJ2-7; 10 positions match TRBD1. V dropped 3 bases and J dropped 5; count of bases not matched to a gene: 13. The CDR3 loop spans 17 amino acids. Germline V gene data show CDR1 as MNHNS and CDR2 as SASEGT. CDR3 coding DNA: TGTGCCAGCAGTGACCCCCGGGACAGGGGCGGAATGGACGAGCAGTACTTC. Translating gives CASSDPRDRGGMDEQYF.

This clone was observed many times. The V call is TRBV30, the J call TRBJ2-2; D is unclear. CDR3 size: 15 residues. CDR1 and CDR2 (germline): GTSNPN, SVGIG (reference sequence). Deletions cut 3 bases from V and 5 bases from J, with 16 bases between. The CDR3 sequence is CAWSPRVPGTGELFF. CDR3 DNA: TGTGCCTGGAGCCCACGGGTCCCTGGGACCGGGGAGCTGTTTTTT. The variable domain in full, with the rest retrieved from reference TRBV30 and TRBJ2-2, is SQTIHQWPATLVQPVGSPLSLECTVEGTSNPNLYWYRQAAGRGLQLLFYSVGIGQISSEVPQNLSASRPQDRQFILSSKKLLLSDSGFYLCAWSPRVPGTGELFFGEGSRLTVL.

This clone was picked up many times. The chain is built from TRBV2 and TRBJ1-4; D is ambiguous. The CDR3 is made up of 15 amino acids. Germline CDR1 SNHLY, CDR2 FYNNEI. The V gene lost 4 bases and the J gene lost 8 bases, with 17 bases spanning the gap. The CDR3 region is CASSVGRGNREKLFF. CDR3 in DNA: TGTGCCAGCAGTGTGGGGAGAGGGAATAGAGAAAAACTGTTTTTT.

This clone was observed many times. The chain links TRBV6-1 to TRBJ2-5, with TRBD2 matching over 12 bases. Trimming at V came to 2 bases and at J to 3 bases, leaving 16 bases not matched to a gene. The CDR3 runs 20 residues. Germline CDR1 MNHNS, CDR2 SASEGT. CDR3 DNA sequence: TGTGCCAGCAGTGAATTGGGGGGGGTGACTAGCGGGGGCGTTAAAGAGACCCAGTACTTC. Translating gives CASSELGGVTSGGVKETQYF.

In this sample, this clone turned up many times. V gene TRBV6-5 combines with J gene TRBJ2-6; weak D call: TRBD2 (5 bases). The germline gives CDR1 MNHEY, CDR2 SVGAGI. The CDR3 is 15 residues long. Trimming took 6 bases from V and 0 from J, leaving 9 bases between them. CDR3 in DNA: TGTGCCAGCAGCCTCGACTACTCTGGGGCCAACGTCCTGACTTTC. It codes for CASSLDYSGANVLTF.

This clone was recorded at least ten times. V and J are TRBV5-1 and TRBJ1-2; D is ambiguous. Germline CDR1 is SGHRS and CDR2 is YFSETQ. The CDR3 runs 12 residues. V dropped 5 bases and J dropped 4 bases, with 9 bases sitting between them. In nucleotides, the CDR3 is TGCGCCAGCAGTGAAGGACTCTATGGCTACACCTTC. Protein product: CASSEGLYGYTF. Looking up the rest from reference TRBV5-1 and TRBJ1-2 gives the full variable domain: KAGVTQTPRYLIKTRGQQVTLSCSPISGHRSVSWYQQTPGQGLQFLFEYFSETQRNKGNFPGRFSGRQFSNSRSEMNVSTLELGDSALYLCASSEGLYGYTFGSGTRLTVV.

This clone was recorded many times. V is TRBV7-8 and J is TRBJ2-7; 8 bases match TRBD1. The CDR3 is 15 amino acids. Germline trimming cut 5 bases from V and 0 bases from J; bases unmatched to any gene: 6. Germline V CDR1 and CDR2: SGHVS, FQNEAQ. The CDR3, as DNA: TGTGCCAGCAGCGGACGGACAGGGCACTCCTACGAGCAGTACTTC. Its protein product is CASSGRTGHSYEQYF.

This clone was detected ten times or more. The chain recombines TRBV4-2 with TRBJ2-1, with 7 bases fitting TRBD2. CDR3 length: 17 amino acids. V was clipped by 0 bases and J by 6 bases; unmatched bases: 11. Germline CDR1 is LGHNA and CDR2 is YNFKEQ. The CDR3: CASSQEDSGLSPNEQFF. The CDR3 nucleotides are TGTGCCAGCAGCCAAGAGGATAGCGGGCTTTCACCCAATGAGCAGTTCTTC.

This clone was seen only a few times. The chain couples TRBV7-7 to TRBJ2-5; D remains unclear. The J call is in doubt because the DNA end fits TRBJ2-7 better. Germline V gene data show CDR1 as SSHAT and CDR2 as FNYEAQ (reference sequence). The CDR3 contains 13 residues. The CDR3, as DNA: TGTGCCAGCAGCTTAGCCCCCCAAAACGAGCAGTACTTC. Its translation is CASSLAPQNEQYF.

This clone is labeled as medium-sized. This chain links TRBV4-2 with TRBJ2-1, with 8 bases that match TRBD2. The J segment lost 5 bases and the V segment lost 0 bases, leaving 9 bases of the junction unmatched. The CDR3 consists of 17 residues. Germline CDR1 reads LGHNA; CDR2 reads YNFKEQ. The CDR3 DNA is TGTGCCAGCAGCCAAGAGGGAGGGGTAGCGGGGAACAATGAGCAGTTCTTC. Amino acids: CASSQEGGVAGNNEQFF.

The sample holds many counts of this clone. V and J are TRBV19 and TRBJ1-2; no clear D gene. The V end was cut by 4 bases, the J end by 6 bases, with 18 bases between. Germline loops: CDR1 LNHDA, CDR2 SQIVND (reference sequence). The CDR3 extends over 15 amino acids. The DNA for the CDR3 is TGTGCCAGTAGTACTTACAGTGCCAGCTTCGATGGCTACACCTTC. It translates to CASSTYSASFDGYTF.

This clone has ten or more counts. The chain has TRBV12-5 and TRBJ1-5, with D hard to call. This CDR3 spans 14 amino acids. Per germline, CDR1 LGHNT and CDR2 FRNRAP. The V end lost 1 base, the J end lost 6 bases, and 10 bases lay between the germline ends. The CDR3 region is CASGLGEASQPQHF. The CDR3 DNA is TGTGCTAGTGGTTTGGGTGAGGCCAGTCAGCCCCAGCATTTT. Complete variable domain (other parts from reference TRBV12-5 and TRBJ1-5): DARVTQTPRHKVTEMGQEVTMRCQPILGHNTVFWYRQTMMQGLELLAYFRNRAPLDDSGMPKDRFSAEMPDATLATLKIQPSEPRDSAVYFCASGLGEASQPQHFGDGTRLSIL.

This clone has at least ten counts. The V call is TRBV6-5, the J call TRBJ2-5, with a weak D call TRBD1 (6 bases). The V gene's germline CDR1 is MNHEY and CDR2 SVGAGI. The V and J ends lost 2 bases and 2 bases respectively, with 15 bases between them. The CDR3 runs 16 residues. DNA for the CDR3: TGTGCCAGCAGTTACGGGGTGACAGGTGCTCAAGAGACCCAGTACTTC. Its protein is CASSYGVTGAQETQYF.

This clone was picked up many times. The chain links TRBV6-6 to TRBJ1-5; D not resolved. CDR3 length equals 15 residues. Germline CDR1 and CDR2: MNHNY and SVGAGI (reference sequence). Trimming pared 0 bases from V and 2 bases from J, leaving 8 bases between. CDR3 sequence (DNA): TGTGCCAGCAGTTACTCAGTGAGTGGCAATCAGCCCCAGCATTTT. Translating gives CASSYSVSGNQPQHF.

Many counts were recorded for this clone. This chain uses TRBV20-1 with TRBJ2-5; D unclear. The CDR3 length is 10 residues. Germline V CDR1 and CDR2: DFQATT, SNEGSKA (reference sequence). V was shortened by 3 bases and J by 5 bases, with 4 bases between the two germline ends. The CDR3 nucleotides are TGCAGTGCTAGTGAGGAGACCCAGTACTTC. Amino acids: CSASEETQYF.

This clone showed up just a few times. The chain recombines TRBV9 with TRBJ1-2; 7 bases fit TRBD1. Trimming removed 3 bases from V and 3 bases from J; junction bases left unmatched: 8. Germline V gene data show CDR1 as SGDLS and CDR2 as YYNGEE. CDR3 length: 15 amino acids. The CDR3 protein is CASSDRTGPHYGYTF. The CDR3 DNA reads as TGTGCCAGCAGCGACCGGACAGGACCCCACTATGGCTACACCTTC.

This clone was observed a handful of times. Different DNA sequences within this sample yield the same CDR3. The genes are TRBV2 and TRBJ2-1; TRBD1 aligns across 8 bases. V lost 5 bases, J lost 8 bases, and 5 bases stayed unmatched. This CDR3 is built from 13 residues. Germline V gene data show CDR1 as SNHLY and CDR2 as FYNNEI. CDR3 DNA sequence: TGTGCCAGCAGTACGGACAGGGCGCATGAGCAGTTCTTC. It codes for CASSTDRAHEQFF. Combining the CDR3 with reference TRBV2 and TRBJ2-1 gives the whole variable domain EPEVTQTPSHQVTQMGQEVILRCVPISNHLYFYWYRQILGQKVEFLVSFYNNEISEKSEIFDDQFSVERPDGSNFTLKIRSTKLEDSAMYFCASSTDRAHEQFFGPGTRLTVL.

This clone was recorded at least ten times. CDR3 DNA: TGCGCCAGCAGGGGAGGGGCGGATCAGCCCCAGCATTTT. Translation: CASRGGADQPQHF. This chain connects TRBV5-1 to TRBJ1-5; tentative D call: TRBD1 (5 bases). The V gene lost 5 bases and the J gene lost 5 bases, with 11 bases spanning the gap. The CDR3 totals 13 residues. CDR1 and CDR2 from the germline V gene are SGHRS and YFSETQ.

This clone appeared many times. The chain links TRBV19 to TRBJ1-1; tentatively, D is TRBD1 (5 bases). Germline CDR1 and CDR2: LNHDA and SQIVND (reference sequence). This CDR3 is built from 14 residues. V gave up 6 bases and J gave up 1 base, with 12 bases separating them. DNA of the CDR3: TGTGCCAGTAGGGGGTCGACAGAGAACACTGAAGCTTTCTTT. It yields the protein CASRGSTENTEAFF.

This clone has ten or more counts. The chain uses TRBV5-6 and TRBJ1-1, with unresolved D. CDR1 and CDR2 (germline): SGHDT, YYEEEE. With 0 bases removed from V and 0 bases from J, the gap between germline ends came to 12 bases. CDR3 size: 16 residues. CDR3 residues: CASSLEQSIMNTEAFF. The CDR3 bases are TGTGCCAGCAGCTTGGAACAGTCTATCATGAACACTGAAGCTTTCTTT.

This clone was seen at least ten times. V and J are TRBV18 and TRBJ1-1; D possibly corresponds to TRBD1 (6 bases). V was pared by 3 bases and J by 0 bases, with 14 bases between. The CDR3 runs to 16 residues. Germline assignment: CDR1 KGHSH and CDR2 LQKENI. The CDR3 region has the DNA TGTGCCAGCTCACCCAGGGGCATTTTCATGAACACTGAAGCTTTCTTT. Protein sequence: CASSPRGIFMNTEAFF.

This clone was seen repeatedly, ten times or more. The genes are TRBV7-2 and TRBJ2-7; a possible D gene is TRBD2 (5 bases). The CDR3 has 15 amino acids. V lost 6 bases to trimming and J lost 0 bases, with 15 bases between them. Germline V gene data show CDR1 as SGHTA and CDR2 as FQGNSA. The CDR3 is CASRPRAGGSYEQYF. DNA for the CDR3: TGTGCCAGCAGGCCGCGGGCTGGTGGCTCCTACGAGCAGTACTTC.